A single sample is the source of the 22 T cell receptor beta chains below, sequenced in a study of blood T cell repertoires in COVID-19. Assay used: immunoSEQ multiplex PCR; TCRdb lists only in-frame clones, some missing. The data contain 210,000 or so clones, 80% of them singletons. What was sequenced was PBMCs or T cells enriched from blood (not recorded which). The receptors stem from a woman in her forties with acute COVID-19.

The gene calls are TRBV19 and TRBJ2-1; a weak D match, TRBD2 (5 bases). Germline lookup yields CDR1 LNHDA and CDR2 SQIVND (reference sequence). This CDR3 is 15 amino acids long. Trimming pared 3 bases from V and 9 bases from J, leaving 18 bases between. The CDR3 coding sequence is TGTGCCAGTAGTATTCCCCGGACGGTGAGGGTTGAGCAGTTCTTC. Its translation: CASSIPRTVRVEQFF.

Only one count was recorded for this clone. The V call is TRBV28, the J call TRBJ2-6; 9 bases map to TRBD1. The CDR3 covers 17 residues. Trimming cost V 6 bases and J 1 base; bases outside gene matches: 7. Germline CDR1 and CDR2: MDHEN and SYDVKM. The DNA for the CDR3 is TGTGCCAGCAGGACAGGGGGTAGTCTTTCTGGGGCCAACGTCCTGACTTTC. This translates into CASRTGGSLSGANVLTF.

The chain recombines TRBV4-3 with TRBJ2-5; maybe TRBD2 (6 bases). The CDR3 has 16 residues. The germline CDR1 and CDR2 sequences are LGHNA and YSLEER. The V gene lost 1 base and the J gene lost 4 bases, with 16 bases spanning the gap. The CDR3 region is CASSQGGSRESETQYF. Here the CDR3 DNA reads TGCGCCAGCAGCCAAGGGGGGTCCCGGGAGTCAGAGACCCAGTACTTC.

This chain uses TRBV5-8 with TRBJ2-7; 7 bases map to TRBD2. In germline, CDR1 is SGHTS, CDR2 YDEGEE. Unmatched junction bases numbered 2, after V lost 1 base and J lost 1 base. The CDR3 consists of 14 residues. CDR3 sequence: CASSLRGVSYEQYF. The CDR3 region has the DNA TGTGCCAGCAGCTTGCGGGGGGTTTCCTACGAGCAGTACTTC.

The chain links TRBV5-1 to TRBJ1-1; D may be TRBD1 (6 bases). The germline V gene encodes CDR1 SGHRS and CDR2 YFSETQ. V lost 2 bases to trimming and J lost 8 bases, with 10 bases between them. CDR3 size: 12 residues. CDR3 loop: CASSLNDREAFF. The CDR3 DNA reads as TGCGCCAGCAGCTTAAATGACAGGGAAGCTTTCTTT.

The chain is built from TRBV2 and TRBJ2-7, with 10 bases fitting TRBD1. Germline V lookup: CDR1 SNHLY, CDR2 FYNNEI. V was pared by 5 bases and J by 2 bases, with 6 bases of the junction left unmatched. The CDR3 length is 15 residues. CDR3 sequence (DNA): TGTGCCAGCAGTCTTTCGACAGGGGGCCCCTACGAGCAGTACTTC. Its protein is CASSLSTGGPYEQYF.

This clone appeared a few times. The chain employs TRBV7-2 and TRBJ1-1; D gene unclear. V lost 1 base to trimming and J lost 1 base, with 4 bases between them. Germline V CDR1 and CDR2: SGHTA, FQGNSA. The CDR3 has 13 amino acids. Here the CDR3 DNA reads TGTGCCAGCAGCTTAGGAGAGAACACTGAAGCTTTCTTT. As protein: CASSLGENTEAFF.

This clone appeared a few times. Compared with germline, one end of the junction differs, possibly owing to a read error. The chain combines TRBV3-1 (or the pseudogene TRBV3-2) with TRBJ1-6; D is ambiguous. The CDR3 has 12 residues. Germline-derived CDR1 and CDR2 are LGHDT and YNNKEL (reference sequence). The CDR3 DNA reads TGTGCCAGCAGCCAGACGGGATTGGAGCTTAACTTT. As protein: CASSQTGLELNF.

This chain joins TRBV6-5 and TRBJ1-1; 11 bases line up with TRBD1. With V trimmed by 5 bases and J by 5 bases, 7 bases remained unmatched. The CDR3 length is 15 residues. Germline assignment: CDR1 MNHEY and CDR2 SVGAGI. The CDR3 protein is CASSPGQGARTEAFF. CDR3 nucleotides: TGTGCCAGCAGTCCCGGACAGGGGGCGAGGACTGAAGCTTTCTTT.

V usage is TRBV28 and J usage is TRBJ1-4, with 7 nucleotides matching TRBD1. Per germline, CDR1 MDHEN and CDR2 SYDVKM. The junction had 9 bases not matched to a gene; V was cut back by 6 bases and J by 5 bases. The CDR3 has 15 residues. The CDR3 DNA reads TGTGCCAGCAGGAAACAGGGGATCGGCAATGAAAAACTGTTTTTT. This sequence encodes CASRKQGIGNEKLFF.

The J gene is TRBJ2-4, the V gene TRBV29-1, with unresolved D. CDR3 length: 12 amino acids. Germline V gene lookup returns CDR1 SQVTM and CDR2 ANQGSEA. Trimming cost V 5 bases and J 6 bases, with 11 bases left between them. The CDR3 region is CSVRVLTNIQYF. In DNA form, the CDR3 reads TGCAGCGTTCGGGTACTGACAAACATTCAGTACTTC.

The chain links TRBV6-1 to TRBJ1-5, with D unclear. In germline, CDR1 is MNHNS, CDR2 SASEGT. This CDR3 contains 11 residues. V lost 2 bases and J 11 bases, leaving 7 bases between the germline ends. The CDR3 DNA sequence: TGTGCCAGCAGTGAAAGATCAGCCCAGCATTTT. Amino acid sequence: CASSERSAQHF.

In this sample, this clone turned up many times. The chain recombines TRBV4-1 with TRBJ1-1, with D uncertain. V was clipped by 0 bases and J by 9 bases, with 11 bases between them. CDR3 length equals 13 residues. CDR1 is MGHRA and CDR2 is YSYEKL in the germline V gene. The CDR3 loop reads CASSQDIFPQAFF. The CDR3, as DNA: TGCGCCAGCAGCCAAGATATCTTTCCCCAAGCTTTCTTT.

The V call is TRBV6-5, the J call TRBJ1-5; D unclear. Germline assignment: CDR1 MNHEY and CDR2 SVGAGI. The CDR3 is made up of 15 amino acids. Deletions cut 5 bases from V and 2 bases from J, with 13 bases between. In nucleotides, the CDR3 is TGTGCCAGCAGTCGAACGTGGGAGCGCAATCAGCCCCAGCATTTT. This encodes CASSRTWERNQPQHF.

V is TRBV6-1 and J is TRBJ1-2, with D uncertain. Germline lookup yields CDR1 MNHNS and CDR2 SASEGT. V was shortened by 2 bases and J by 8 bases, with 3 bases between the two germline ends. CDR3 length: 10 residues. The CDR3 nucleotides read TGTGCCAGCAGTGAAAGCGGCTACACCTTC. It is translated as CASSESGYTF.

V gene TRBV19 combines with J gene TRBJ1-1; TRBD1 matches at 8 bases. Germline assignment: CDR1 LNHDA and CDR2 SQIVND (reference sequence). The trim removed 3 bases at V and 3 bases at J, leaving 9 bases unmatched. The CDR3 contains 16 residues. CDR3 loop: CASSIAQGAQYTEAFF. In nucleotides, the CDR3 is TGTGCCAGTAGTATCGCCCAGGGGGCGCAATACACTGAAGCTTTCTTT. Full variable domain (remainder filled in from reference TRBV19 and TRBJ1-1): DGGITQSPKYLFRKEGQNVTLSCEQNLNHDAMYWYRQDPGQGLRLIYYSQIVNDFQKGDIAEGYSVSREKKESFPLTVTSAQKNPTAFYLCASSIAQGAQYTEAFFGQGTRLTVV.

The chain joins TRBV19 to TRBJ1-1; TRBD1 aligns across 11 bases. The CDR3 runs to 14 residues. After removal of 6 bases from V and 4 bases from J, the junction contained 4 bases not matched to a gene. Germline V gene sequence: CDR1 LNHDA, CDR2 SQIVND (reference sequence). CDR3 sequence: CASRDRGQSTEAFF. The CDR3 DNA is TGTGCCAGTAGGGACAGGGGGCAGAGCACTGAAGCTTTCTTT.

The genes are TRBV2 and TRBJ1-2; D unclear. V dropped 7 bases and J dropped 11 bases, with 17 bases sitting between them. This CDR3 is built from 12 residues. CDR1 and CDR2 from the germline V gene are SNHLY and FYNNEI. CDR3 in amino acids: CASTWGGSAYTF. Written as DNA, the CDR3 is TGTGCCAGCACATGGGGAGGTTCGGCTTACACCTTC.

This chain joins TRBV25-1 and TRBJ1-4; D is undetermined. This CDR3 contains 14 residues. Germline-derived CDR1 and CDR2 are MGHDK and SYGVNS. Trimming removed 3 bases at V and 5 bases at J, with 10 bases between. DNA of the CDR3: TGTGCCAGCAGTGAGGTCTACCGCAATGAAAAACTGTTTTTT. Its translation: CASSEVYRNEKLFF.

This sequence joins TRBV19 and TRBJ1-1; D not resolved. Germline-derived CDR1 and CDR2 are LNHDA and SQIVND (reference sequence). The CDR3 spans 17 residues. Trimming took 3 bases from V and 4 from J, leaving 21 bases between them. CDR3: CASSIGFRLVRLTEAFF. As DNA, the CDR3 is TGTGCCAGTAGTATTGGTTTCCGGTTAGTAAGACTCACTGAAGCTTTCTTT. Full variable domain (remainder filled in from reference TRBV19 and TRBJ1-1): DGGITQSPKYLFRKEGQNVTLSCEQNLNHDAMYWYRQDPGQGLRLIYYSQIVNDFQKGDIAEGYSVSREKKESFPLTVTSAQKNPTAFYLCASSIGFRLVRLTEAFFGQGTRLTVV.

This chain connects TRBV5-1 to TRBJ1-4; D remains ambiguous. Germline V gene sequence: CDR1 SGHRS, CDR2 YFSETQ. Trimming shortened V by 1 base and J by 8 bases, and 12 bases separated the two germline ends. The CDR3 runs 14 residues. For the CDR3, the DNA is TGCGCCAGCAGCTTGTACGGACTAACGGAAAAACTGTTTTTT. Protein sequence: CASSLYGLTEKLFF. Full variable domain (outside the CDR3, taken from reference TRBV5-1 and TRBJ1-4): KAGVTQTPRYLIKTRGQQVTLSCSPISGHRSVSWYQQTPGQGLQFLFEYFSETQRNKGNFPGRFSGRQFSNSRSEMNVSTLELGDSALYLCASSLYGLTEKLFFGSGTQLSVL.

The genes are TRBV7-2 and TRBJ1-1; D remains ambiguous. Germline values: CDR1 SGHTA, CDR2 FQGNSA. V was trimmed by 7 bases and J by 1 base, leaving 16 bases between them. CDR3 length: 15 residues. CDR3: CASNPRVEGNTEAFF. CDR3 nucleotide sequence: TGTGCCAGCAACCCTAGGGTGGAGGGGAACACTGAAGCTTTCTTT.